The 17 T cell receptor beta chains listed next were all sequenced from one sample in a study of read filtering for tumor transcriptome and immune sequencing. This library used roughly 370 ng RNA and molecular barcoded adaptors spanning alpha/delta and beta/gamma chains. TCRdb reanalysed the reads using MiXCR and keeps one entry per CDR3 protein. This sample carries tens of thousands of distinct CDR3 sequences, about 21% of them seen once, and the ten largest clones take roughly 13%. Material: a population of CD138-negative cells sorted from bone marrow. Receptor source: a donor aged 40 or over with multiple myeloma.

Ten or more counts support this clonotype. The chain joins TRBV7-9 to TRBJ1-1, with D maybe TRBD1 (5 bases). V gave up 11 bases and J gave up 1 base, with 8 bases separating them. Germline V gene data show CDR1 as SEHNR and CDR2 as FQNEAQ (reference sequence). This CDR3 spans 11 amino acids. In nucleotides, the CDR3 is TGTGCCCCGGGGGGGAACACTGAAGCTTTCTTT. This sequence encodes CAPGGNTEAFF.

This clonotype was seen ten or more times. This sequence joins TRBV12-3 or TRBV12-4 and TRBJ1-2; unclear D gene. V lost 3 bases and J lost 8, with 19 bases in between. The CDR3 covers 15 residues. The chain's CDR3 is CASSFWVRSEEGYTF. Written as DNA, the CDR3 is TGTGCCAGCAGTTTTTGGGTTCGGTCAGAAGAAGGCTACACCTTC.

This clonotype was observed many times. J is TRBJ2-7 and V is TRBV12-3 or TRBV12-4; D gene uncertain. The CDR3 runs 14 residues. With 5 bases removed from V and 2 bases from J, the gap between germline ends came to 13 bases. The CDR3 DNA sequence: TGTGCCAGCAGTCTCGAAGGTGCGCCCTACGAGCAGTACTTC. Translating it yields CASSLEGAPYEQYF.

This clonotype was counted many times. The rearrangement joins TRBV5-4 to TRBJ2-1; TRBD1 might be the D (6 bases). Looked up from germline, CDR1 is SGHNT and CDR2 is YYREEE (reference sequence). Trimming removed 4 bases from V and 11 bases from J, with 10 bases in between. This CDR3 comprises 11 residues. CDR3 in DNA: TGTGCCAGCAGCGGAACAGGGCAGCAGTTCTTC. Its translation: CASSGTGQQFF.

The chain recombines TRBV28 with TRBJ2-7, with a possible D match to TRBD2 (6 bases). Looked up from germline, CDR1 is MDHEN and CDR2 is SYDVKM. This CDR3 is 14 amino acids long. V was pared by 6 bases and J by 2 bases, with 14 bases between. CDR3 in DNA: TGTGCCAGCAGCGGGGGAAATCGTCCCTACGAGCAGTACTTC. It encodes CASSGGNRPYEQYF.

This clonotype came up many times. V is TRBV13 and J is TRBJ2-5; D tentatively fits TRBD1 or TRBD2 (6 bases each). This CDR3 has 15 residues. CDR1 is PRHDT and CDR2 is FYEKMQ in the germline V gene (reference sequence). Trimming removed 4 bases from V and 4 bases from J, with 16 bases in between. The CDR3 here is CASSSRGGGGETQYF. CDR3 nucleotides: TGTGCCAGCAGCTCCCGAGGAGGGGGAGGAGAGACCCAGTACTTC.

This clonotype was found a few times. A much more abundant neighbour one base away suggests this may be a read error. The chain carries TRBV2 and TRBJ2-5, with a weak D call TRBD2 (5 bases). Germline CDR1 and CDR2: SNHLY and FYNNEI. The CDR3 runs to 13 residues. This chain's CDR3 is CASSSGSQGTQYF. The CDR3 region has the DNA TGTGCCAGCAGTTCGGGATCTCAAGGGACCCAGTACTTC.

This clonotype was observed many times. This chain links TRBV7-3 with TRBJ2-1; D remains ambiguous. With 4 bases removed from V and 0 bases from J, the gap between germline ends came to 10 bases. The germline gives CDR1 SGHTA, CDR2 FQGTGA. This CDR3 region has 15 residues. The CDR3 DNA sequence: TGTGCCAGCAGCTCAATACCGATCTCCTACAATGAGCAGTTCTTC. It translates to CASSSIPISYNEQFF.

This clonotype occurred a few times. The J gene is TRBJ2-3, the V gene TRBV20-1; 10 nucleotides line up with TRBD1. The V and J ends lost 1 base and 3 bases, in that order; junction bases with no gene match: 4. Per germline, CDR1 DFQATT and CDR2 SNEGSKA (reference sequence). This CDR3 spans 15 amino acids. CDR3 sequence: CSARGDRGQTDTQYF. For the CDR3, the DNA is TGCAGTGCTAGAGGTGACAGGGGGCAAACAGATACGCAGTATTTT.

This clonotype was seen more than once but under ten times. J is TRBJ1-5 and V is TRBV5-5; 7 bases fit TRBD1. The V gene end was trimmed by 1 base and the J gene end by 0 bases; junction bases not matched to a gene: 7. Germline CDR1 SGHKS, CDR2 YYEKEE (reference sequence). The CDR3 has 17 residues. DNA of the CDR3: TGTGCCAGCAGCTTGCGGGCAGGGGGGTATAGCAATCAGCCCCAGCATTTT. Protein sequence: CASSLRAGGYSNQPQHF.

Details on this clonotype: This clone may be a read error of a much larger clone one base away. CDR3 loop: CASSPTWAGANVLTF. As DNA, the CDR3 is TGTGCCAGCAGCCCTACATGGGCAGGGGCCAACGTCCTGACTTTC. The chain employs TRBV12-3 or TRBV12-4 and TRBJ2-6; no reliable D call. The CDR3 is made up of 15 amino acids. V lost 6 bases and J 4 bases, leaving 13 bases between the germline ends.

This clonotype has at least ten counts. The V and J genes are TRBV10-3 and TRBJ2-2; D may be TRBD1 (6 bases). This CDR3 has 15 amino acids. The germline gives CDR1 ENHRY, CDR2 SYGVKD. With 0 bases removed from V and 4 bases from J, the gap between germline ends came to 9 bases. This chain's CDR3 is CAISESRGGTGELFF. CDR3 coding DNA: TGTGCCATCAGTGAGTCAAGAGGGGGCACCGGGGAGCTGTTTTTT.

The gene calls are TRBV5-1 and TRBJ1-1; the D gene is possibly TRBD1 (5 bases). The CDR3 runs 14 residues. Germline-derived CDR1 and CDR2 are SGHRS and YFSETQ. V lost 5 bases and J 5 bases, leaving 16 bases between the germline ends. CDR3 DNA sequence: TGCGCCAGCAGAAATCCTGGAAAGGGGACTGAAGCTTTCTTT. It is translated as CASRNPGKGTEAFF.

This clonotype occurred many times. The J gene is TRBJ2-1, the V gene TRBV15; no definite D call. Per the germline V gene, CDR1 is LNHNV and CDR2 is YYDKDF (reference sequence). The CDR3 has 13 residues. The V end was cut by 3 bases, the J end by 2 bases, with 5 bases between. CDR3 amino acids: CATSRGTYNEQFF. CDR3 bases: TGTGCCACCAGCAGGGGTACCTACAATGAGCAGTTCTTC. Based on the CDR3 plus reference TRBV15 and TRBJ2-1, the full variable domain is DAMVIQNPRYQVTQFGKPVTLSCSQTLNHNVMYWYQQKSSQAPKLLFHYYDKDFNNEADTPDNFQSRRPNTSFCFLDIRSPGLGDTAMYLCATSRGTYNEQFFGPGTRLTVL.

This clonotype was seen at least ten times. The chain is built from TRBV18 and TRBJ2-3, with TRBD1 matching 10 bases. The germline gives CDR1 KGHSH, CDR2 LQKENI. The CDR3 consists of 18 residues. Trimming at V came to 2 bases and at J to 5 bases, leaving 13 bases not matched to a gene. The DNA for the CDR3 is TGTGCCAGCTCACCAGTGATGCCGGACAGGGGGTCGAAAGATACGCAGTATTTT. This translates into CASSPVMPDRGSKDTQYF.

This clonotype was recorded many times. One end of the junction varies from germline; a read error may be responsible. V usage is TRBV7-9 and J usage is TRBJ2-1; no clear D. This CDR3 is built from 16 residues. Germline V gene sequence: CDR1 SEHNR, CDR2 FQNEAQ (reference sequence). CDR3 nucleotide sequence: TGTGCCAGCACCTTACTATTGGACCGGGCCAACAATGAGCAGTTCTTC. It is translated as CASTLLLDRANNEQFF.

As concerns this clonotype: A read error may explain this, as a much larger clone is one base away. The CDR3, as DNA: TGTCCCAGCAGAAACACCGGGGAGCTGTTTTTT. Translated, it gives CPSRNTGELFF. This chain joins TRBV6-6 and TRBJ2-2; D call uncertain. Germline assignment: CDR1 MNHNY and CDR2 SVGAGI (reference sequence). There are 11 residues in the CDR3.